The 15 T cell receptor beta chains below come from one sample, sequenced in a study of cytomegalovirus exposure and HLA in healthy donors. PCR employed 60 Vbeta and 13 Jbeta primers. TCRdb keeps only in-frame clones here, not all; method: immunoSEQ multiplex PCR. The profile shows roughly 190,000 clones, roughly 80% of them singletons. The sequencing sample was made of PBMCs. The receptors were gathered from a woman aged 18-29 years in good health and CMV-seronegative.

V and J are TRBV18 and TRBJ1-2, with 7 bases identical to TRBD1. Germline loops: CDR1 KGHSH, CDR2 LQKENI. The CDR3 length is 15 residues. J gave up 6 bases and V 4 bases, and 11 bases lay outside the gene matches. The CDR3 nucleotides are TGTGCCAGCTCACTCCGACAGGGTGGTGCCCATGGCTACACCTTC. Amino acid sequence: CASSLRQGGAHGYTF.

CDR3 protein: CASSSQGARETQYF. CDR3 sequence (DNA): TGCGCCAGCAGCTCACAGGGGGCCAGGGAGACCCAGTACTTC. This chain links TRBV5-1 with TRBJ2-5; 9 nucleotides align to TRBD1. The germline V gene encodes CDR1 SGHRS and CDR2 YFSETQ. The J segment lost 5 bases and the V segment lost 3 bases, leaving 5 bases of the junction unmatched. The CDR3 spans 14 residues.

The CDR3 DNA reads TGTGCCAGCAGCTTGTTTAGCGGGACCCTCACCGGGGAGCTGTTTTTT. Translating gives CASSLFSGTLTGELFF. This chain links TRBV7-3 with TRBJ2-2; 8 bases align to TRBD2. CDR3 length: 16 residues. Trimming cost V 3 bases and J 4 bases; bases outside gene matches: 7. Germline V gene lookup returns CDR1 SGHTA and CDR2 FQGTGA.

The chain couples TRBV9 to TRBJ1-3; D may be TRBD1 (6 bases). Germline V CDR1 and CDR2: SGDLS, YYNGEE. The length of the CDR3 is 17 residues. V shed 0 bases and J shed 0 bases, with 13 bases lying between them. CDR3 region: CASSVAPGASSGNTIYF. The CDR3 region has the DNA TGTGCCAGCAGCGTAGCTCCAGGGGCCAGCTCTGGAAACACCATATATTTT.

The J gene is TRBJ2-3, the V gene TRBV6-5; 7 bases are shared with TRBD2. The CDR3 contains 16 residues. Germline V gene lookup returns CDR1 MNHEY and CDR2 SVGAGI. V gave up 0 bases and J gave up 1 base; unmatched junction bases: 4. CDR3 in DNA: TGTGCCAGCAGTTACTCTCGTCGGGGGGGCACAGATACGCAGTATTTT. The encoded protein is CASSYSRRGGTDTQYF.

This clone has more than one count but fewer than ten. The V call is TRBV7-2, the J call TRBJ1-3, with D unresolved. Trimming took off 3 bases at V and 0 bases at J, with 3 bases between the two ends. CDR1 and CDR2 from the germline V gene are SGHTA and FQGNSA. This CDR3 contains 13 residues. The CDR3 bases are TGTGCCAGCAGCTTTAACTCTGGAAACACCATATATTTT. Protein: CASSFNSGNTIYF.

This clone was recorded only once. The chain joins TRBV5-6 to TRBJ1-6; maybe TRBD1 (5 bases). The CDR3 is 14 amino acids. From germline, CDR1 is SGHDT and CDR2 YYEEEE. Trimming removed 3 bases at V and 8 bases at J, with 12 bases between. CDR3 bases: TGTGCCAGCAGCTCGGGACTGCCGGATTCACCCCTCCACTTT. Its translation: CASSSGLPDSPLHF. Using reference TRBV5-6 and TRBJ1-6 for the parts outside the CDR3, the full variable domain is DAGVTQSPTHLIKTRGQQVTLRCSPKSGHDTVSWYQQALGQGPQFIFQYYEEEERQRGNFPDRFSGHQFPNYSSELNVNALLLGDSALYLCASSSGLPDSPLHFGNGTRLTVT.

This clone occurred once. A junction end diverges from the germline sequence, so it may reflect a read error. V usage is TRBV7-9 and J usage is TRBJ2-1; TRBD2 might be the D (7 bases). Germline V CDR1 and CDR2: SEHNR, FQNEAQ (reference sequence). The CDR3 runs 16 residues. CDR3 in amino acids: CAGSLGGGFSYNEQFF. The CDR3 nucleotides are TGTGCCGGCAGCTTAGGGGGGGGGTTCTCCTACAATGAGCAGTTCTTC.

The rearrangement joins TRBV7-2 to TRBJ2-1, with 12 nucleotides matching TRBD2. In germline, CDR1 is SGHTA, CDR2 FQGNSA. The junction had 7 bases not matched to a gene; V was cut back by 5 bases and J by 8 bases. This CDR3 is 15 amino acids long. The CDR3 nucleotides read TGTGCCAGCAGCCGATCTAGCGGGGGGGACTATGAGCAGTTCTTC. Amino acid sequence: CASSRSSGGDYEQFF. Looking up the rest from reference TRBV7-2 and TRBJ2-1 gives the full variable domain: GAGVSQSPSNKVTEKGKDVELRCDPISGHTALYWYRQSLGQGLEFLIYFQGNSAPDKSGLPSDRFSAERTGGSVSTLTIQRTQQEDSAVYLCASSRSSGGDYEQFFGPGTRLTVL.

The chain employs TRBV10-3 and TRBJ2-2; D is possibly TRBD2 (5 bases). V shed 2 bases and J shed 6 bases, with 7 bases lying between them. CDR1 ENHRY and CDR2 SYGVKD come from the germline V gene. CDR3 length equals 13 residues. CDR3 bases: TGTGCCATCAGTGAGGACTACTCCGGGGAGCTGTTTTTT. Protein product: CAISEDYSGELFF.

The genes are TRBV4-1 and TRBJ2-7; maybe TRBD2 (5 bases). There are 14 residues in the CDR3. Trimming cost V 1 base and J 4 bases, with 11 bases left between them. CDR1 is MGHRA and CDR2 is YSYEKL in the germline V gene. Written as DNA, the CDR3 is TGCGCCAGCAGCCAAGTCGAGGGAACTTACGAGCAGTACTTC. Translation gives CASSQVEGTYEQYF.

V gene TRBV7-9 combines with J gene TRBJ2-2; no clear D gene. The germline CDR1 and CDR2 sequences are SEHNR and FQNEAQ (reference sequence). The V and J ends lost 3 bases and 1 base respectively, with 6 bases between them. CDR3 length equals 14 residues. The CDR3 nucleotides are TGTGCCAGCAGCTTTTTCGGGAACACCGGGGAGCTGTTTTTT. It yields the protein CASSFFGNTGELFF.

The CDR3 DNA reads TGTGCCAGCAGCCCAGATCAGGGGTATGGCTACACCTTC. Protein: CASSPDQGYGYTF. This sequence joins TRBV11-2 and TRBJ1-2; possibly TRBD1 for D (6 bases). This CDR3 is 13 amino acids long. The germline V and J ends were trimmed by 5 bases and 5 bases, with 12 bases remaining between them. Germline V gene sequence: CDR1 SGHAT, CDR2 FQNNGV.

The rearrangement links TRBV28 to TRBJ2-7; no clear D. V dropped 7 bases and J dropped 3 bases, with 13 bases sitting between them. The CDR3 spans 13 residues. Germline loops: CDR1 MDHEN, CDR2 SYDVKM. The CDR3 is CASNPSAVYEQYF. DNA of the CDR3: TGTGCCAGCAACCCGAGCGCGGTCTACGAGCAGTACTTC.

Only a few counts were recorded for this clone. The CDR3 loop is CASSYLRALSSYEQYF. CDR3 DNA sequence: TGTGCCAGCAGTTACCTCAGGGCCCTAAGCTCCTACGAGCAGTACTTC. This chain joins TRBV6-5 and TRBJ2-7, with D possibly being TRBD1 (5 bases). Trimming left V 2 bases short and J 0 bases short, with 14 bases between. Germline values: CDR1 MNHEY, CDR2 SVGAGI. The length of the CDR3 is 16 residues.